Below are 31 T cell receptor beta chains sequenced from a single sample in a study of blood T cell repertoires in COVID-19. This table comes from immunoSEQ multiplex PCR, and its TCRdb copy is limited to in-frame clones, with some not included. The sample gives 250,000 or so clones, 88% of which show up once; around 2.9% is in the top ten. The source material was peripheral blood. The receptors were gathered from a woman aged 60-75 years with acute or convalescent COVID-19.

The chain combines TRBV28 with TRBJ2-1; 7 nucleotides match TRBD2. V was pared by 3 bases and J by 4 bases, with 12 bases of the junction left unmatched. The CDR3 contains 17 residues. Germline V gene sequence: CDR1 MDHEN, CDR2 SYDVKM. Here the CDR3 DNA reads TGTGCCAGCAGTTTCGGCCTAGCGGAGGGGTCTTACAATGAGCAGTTCTTC. Translated, it gives CASSFGLAEGSYNEQFF.

The CDR3 sequence: CASRMRSGGAGTDTQYF. CDR3 nucleotides: TGTGCCAGCAGAATGCGAAGCGGGGGGGCAGGCACAGATACGCAGTATTTT. The chain links TRBV4-2 to TRBJ2-3, with 10 bases aligning to TRBD2. This CDR3 has 17 amino acids. Trimming at V came to 6 bases and at J to 1 base, leaving 10 bases not matched to a gene. Germline V gene data show CDR1 as LGHNA and CDR2 as YNFKEQ.

V and J are TRBV11-3 and TRBJ2-2; D is uncertain. Deletions cut 1 base from V and 3 bases from J, with 6 bases between. CDR1 is SGHNT and CDR2 is YENEEA in the germline V gene. The CDR3 runs to 14 residues. CDR3: CASSLARDTGELFF. Here the CDR3 DNA reads TGTGCCAGCAGCTTAGCACGGGACACCGGGGAGCTGTTTTTT.

The chain joins TRBV12-3 or TRBV12-4 to TRBJ1-6, with D possibly matching TRBD1 (5 bases). Trimming removed 7 bases at V and 11 bases at J, with 12 bases between. This CDR3 spans 12 amino acids. Here the CDR3 reads CASTLGVPPLHF. CDR3 sequence (DNA): TGTGCCAGCACGCTAGGGGTTCCACCCCTCCACTTT.

The chain couples TRBV28 to TRBJ1-1; 10 bases are a match to TRBD1. Losses at the gene ends were 6 bases for V and 5 bases for J; bases not matched to a gene: 6. The CDR3 sequence is 14 residues long. CDR1 is MDHEN and CDR2 is SYDVKM in the germline V gene. This chain's CDR3 is CASRPDRGVTEAFF. The CDR3 region has the DNA TGTGCCAGCAGGCCGGACAGGGGGGTGACTGAAGCTTTCTTT.

This chain links TRBV19 with TRBJ2-2; 8 positions agree with TRBD1. The CDR3 has 16 residues. Germline lookup yields CDR1 LNHDA and CDR2 SQIVND (reference sequence). V shed 4 bases and J 3 bases; nucleotides not matched to a gene: 7. The CDR3 sequence: CASSNGQGAHTGELFF. The CDR3 nucleotides read TGTGCCAGTAGTAACGGACAGGGAGCGCACACCGGGGAGCTGTTTTTT.

This chain links TRBV9 with TRBJ1-6, with unresolved D. Germline-derived CDR1 and CDR2 are SGDLS and YYNGEE. V was cut by 2 bases and J by 7 bases, with 10 bases left in between. The CDR3 contains 14 residues. The DNA for the CDR3 is TGTGCCAGCAGCGTCGGTAGGGAGAATTCACCCCTCCACTTT. Amino acids: CASSVGRENSPLHF.

This chain uses TRBV27 with TRBJ2-5; D remains ambiguous. The V end was cut by 6 bases, the J end by 1 base, with 3 bases between. Germline CDR1 and CDR2: MNHEY and SMNVEV (reference sequence). This CDR3 has 11 amino acids. The CDR3 region has the DNA TGTGCCAGCAGCCGCCAAGAGACCCAGTACTTC. It specifies CASSRQETQYF.

V is TRBV19 and J is TRBJ1-1, with 11 bases matching TRBD1. With V trimmed by 5 bases and J by 1 base, 9 bases remained unmatched. CDR1 LNHDA and CDR2 SQIVND come from the germline V gene (reference sequence). The CDR3 runs to 17 residues. Here the CDR3 DNA reads TGTGCCAGTAGTTCGGACAGGGGGCGAGACAGGAACACTGAAGCTTTCTTT. It translates to CASSSDRGRDRNTEAFF.

J is TRBJ1-1 and V is TRBV18; no clear D gene. CDR3 length equals 14 residues. The germline V gene has CDR1 KGHSH and CDR2 LQKENI. Deletions cut 1 base from V and 1 base from J, with 7 bases between. In nucleotides, the CDR3 is TGTGCCAGCTCACCACTTCTGAGGAACACTGAAGCTTTCTTT. The encoded protein is CASSPLLRNTEAFF.

The V call is TRBV5-1, the J call TRBJ1-3; no definite D call. V lost 1 base and J 0 bases, leaving 14 bases between the germline ends. Germline values: CDR1 SGHRS, CDR2 YFSETQ. The CDR3 has 17 amino acids. In nucleotides, the CDR3 is TGCGCCAGCAGCTTGTCAACACCATCCAGCTCTGGAAACACCATATATTTT. It specifies CASSLSTPSSSGNTIYF.

In this sample, this clone turned up once. V is TRBV7-9 and J is TRBJ2-1; D perhaps matches TRBD1 (5 bases). CDR3 length: 14 residues. Trimming removed 2 bases at V and 7 bases at J, with 12 bases between. CDR1 and CDR2 (germline): SEHNR, FQNEAQ (reference sequence). The CDR3 bases are TGTGCCAGCAGCTTAAGTGCGGCAGGGAATGAGCAGTTCTTC. This translates into CASSLSAAGNEQFF.

J is TRBJ2-7 and V is TRBV21-1; the tabulated D call, TRBD2, remains unverified against the DNA. TRBV21-1 is marked as a pseudogene. The CDR3 length is 21 residues. CDR3 in amino acids: CASSKGPCGGLAGVCGYEQYF. The DNA for the CDR3 is TGTGCCAGCAGCAAAGGGCCGTGCGGAGGACTAGCGGGAGTCTGTGGCTACGAGCAGTACTTC.

The V gene is TRBV28, the J gene TRBJ1-2, with unresolved D. This CDR3 comprises 11 residues. Germline CDR1 MDHEN, CDR2 SYDVKM. Trimming took 7 bases from V and 8 from J, leaving 11 bases between them. The CDR3 nucleotides read TGTGCCAGCATCTTTGCTGGCGGCTACACCTTC. Its protein product is CASIFAGGYTF.

The gene calls are TRBV6-2 or TRBV6-3 and TRBJ2-6; 10 nucleotides agree with TRBD2. J lost 1 base, V lost 2 bases, and 8 bases had no gene match. Germline values: CDR1 MNHEY, CDR2 SVGEGT. There are 19 residues in the CDR3. The CDR3 sequence is CASSYLGTSVRSGANVLTF. The CDR3 nucleotides read TGTGCCAGCAGTTACCTTGGGACTAGCGTTCGTTCTGGGGCCAACGTCCTGACTTTC.

This clone appeared once. The chain employs TRBV19 and TRBJ1-5, with 7 bases identical to TRBD1. With 4 bases clipped from V and 4 bases from J, the junction kept 4 bases outside the gene matches. This CDR3 is built from 14 residues. CDR1 and CDR2 from the germline V gene are LNHDA and SQIVND (reference sequence). The CDR3 bases are TGTGCCAGTAGTAGTACAGGGGAAAATCAGCCCCAGCATTTT. This sequence encodes CASSSTGENQPQHF.

The chain is built from TRBV19 and TRBJ2-3; TRBD2 matches at 9 bases. The CDR3 sequence is 15 residues long. The V gene's germline CDR1 is LNHDA and CDR2 SQIVND (reference sequence). J gave up 2 bases and V 8 bases, and 8 bases lay outside the gene matches. This CDR3 reads CASAGGLISTDTQYF. In nucleotides, the CDR3 is TGTGCCAGTGCGGGGGGGCTCATATCCACAGATACGCAGTATTTT.

The chain is built from TRBV10-1 and TRBJ2-1, with D perhaps TRBD1 (5 bases). Trimming cost V 3 bases and J 6 bases, with 6 bases left between them. This CDR3 has 12 amino acids. Germline V CDR1 and CDR2: WNHNN, SYGVQD (reference sequence). Here the CDR3 DNA reads TGCGCCAGCAGTGAACAGGCCAATGAGCAGTTCTTC. As protein: CASSEQANEQFF.

The chain couples TRBV7-3 to TRBJ2-7; 11 bases fit TRBD2. CDR1 and CDR2 (germline): SGHTA, FQGTGA. The CDR3 contains 16 residues. V lost 2 bases and J lost 0; bases outside the gene matches: 3. DNA of the CDR3: TGTGCCAGCAGCTTAGGTCTAGCGGGGGGCTCCTACGAGCAGTACTTC. This sequence encodes CASSLGLAGGSYEQYF.

This clone was picked up a small number of times. V is TRBV6-5 and J is TRBJ2-4; possibly TRBD2 for D (6 bases). CDR3 length: 14 residues. Germline CDR1 and CDR2: MNHEY and SVGAGI. V lost 8 bases and J lost 1, with 12 bases in between. The CDR3 reads CASGSGGAKNIQYF. Written as DNA, the CDR3 is TGTGCCAGCGGGAGCGGAGGGGCCAAAAACATTCAGTACTTC.

The CDR3 is CASSLSGLAPYNEQFF. The CDR3 nucleotides are TGTGCCAGCAGCTTATCCGGACTAGCCCCTTACAATGAGCAGTTCTTC. V usage is TRBV7-8 and J usage is TRBJ2-1; 8 bases are shared with TRBD2. Germline trimming cut 2 bases from V and 4 bases from J; bases unmatched to any gene: 7. Germline V gives CDR1 SGHVS, CDR2 FQNEAQ. The length of the CDR3 is 16 residues.

The V gene is TRBV5-1, the J gene TRBJ2-3; weak D call: TRBD1 (6 bases). Germline CDR1 is SGHRS and CDR2 is YFSETQ. V was trimmed by 4 bases and J by 5 bases, leaving 17 bases between them. The CDR3 runs 15 residues. The CDR3 nucleotides are TGCGCCAGCAGCGTGGTACAGGGAAACCTAGATACGCAGTATTTT. This gives the protein CASSVVQGNLDTQYF.

This clone has a handful of counts. The rearrangement joins TRBV12-5 to TRBJ2-2, with D perhaps TRBD1 (5 bases). The germline gives CDR1 LGHNT, CDR2 FRNRAP. Trimming removed 0 bases from V and 6 bases from J, with 5 bases in between. The CDR3 extends over 13 amino acids. The chain's CDR3 is CASGLVQAGELFF. The DNA of the CDR3 is TGTGCTAGTGGTTTGGTACAGGCCGGGGAGCTGTTTTTT.

V gene TRBV7-2 combines with J gene TRBJ1-4, with D unresolved. CDR3 length: 15 amino acids. V lost 5 bases and J lost 4, with 14 bases in between. Germline V gene sequence: CDR1 SGHTA, CDR2 FQGNSA. The CDR3 region has the DNA TGTGCCAGCAGCCATGACATGAGCGGTAATGAAAAACTGTTTTTT. Residues: CASSHDMSGNEKLFF.

This chain uses TRBV7-3 with TRBJ1-1; possibly TRBD1 for D (5 bases). This CDR3 has 13 residues. Trimming shortened V by 5 bases and J by 1 base, and 8 bases separated the two germline ends. Germline-derived CDR1 and CDR2 are SGHTA and FQGTGA. CDR3 in DNA: TGTGCCAGCAGCCGGGGGGAGAACACTGAAGCTTTCTTT. The encoded protein is CASSRGENTEAFF.

This clone is a singleton in its sample. The V gene is TRBV29-1, the J gene TRBJ1-6; 9 bases fit TRBD1. The CDR3 is 15 amino acids. Trimming removed 7 bases from V and 9 bases from J; junction bases left unmatched: 13. CDR1 and CDR2 (germline): SQVTM, ANQGSEA. This CDR3 reads CSDAIGQGRSSPLHF. The CDR3 DNA is TGCAGCGACGCAATCGGACAGGGGAGGAGTTCACCCCTCCACTTT.

The V gene is TRBV7-2, the J gene TRBJ1-1; the D gene is possibly TRBD1 (6 bases). V lost 2 bases and J lost 11, with 15 bases in between. The CDR3 is made up of 13 amino acids. Germline CDR1 reads SGHTA; CDR2 reads FQGNSA. CDR3 nucleotide sequence: TGTGCCAGCAGCTTATTGGTAACCCAGGGGGCTTTCTTT. Translation: CASSLLVTQGAFF.

V usage is TRBV25-1 and J usage is TRBJ2-7; 7 positions match TRBD2. CDR1 MGHDK and CDR2 SYGVNS come from the germline V gene. The CDR3 contains 17 residues. The J segment lost 0 bases and the V segment lost 1 base, leaving 9 bases of the junction unmatched. The CDR3 is CASSEFSGMSRSYEQYF. CDR3 nucleotides: TGTGCCAGCAGTGAATTCAGCGGGATGAGTCGCTCCTACGAGCAGTACTTC.

V usage is TRBV19 and J usage is TRBJ1-1, with 9 bases identical to TRBD1. The CDR3 runs to 14 residues. The ends lost 6 bases at V and 5 bases at J; junction bases unmatched: 7. CDR1 is LNHDA and CDR2 is SQIVND in the germline V gene (reference sequence). This chain's CDR3 is CASSGQGLGTEAFF. The CDR3 DNA is TGTGCCAGTAGCGGACAGGGGCTGGGGACTGAAGCTTTCTTT.

This chain joins TRBV11-2 and TRBJ2-1, with 9 bases matching TRBD2. V lost 0 bases, J lost 9 bases, and 6 bases stayed unmatched. The germline gives CDR1 SGHAT, CDR2 FQNNGV. CDR3 length: 15 residues. The CDR3 DNA sequence: TGTGCCAGCAGCTTAGATCCAGCGGGAGGATCTGAGCAGTTCTTC. This translates into CASSLDPAGGSEQFF.

J is TRBJ1-1 and V is TRBV10-2; D is ambiguous. CDR3 length equals 14 residues. V was trimmed by 7 bases and J by 7 bases, leaving 19 bases between them. Looked up from germline, CDR1 is WSHSY and CDR2 is SAAADI. CDR3 region: CASINWAGDGEAFF. CDR3 DNA sequence: TGCGCCAGCATTAACTGGGCGGGAGATGGTGAAGCTTTCTTT.